The clone carrying this T cell receptor beta chain has just one count. Its antigen remains unknown. This specimen belongs to a study of neoadjuvant nivolumab and ipilimumab in lung cancer. The V end lost 2 bases, the J end lost 12 bases, and 11 bases lay between the germline ends. Germline-derived CDR1 and CDR2 are MNHNS and SASEGT. This CDR3 is 12 amino acids long. Study-wide points: Higher pretherapy blood TCR richness went with higher resected-tumor richness.

Libraries were prepared by immunoSEQ multiplex PCR; TCRdb keeps only in-frame clonotypes and omits some of them. The sample contains roughly 30,000 clones, about nine tenths of which appear only once. The sequence came from an adult with non-small cell lung cancer. The chain carries TRBV6-1 and TRBJ2-1, with unresolved D. Sequencing was performed on peripheral blood, taken after neoadjuvant nivolumab, alone or with ipilimumab, at or shortly before surgery. CDR3 in DNA: TGTGCCAGCAGTGAACCCCCCTCAGGGCAGTTCTTC. It codes for CASSEPPSGQFF.